The 17 T cell receptor beta chains given below trace back to one sample, sequenced in a study of blood T cell repertoires in COVID-19. The method was immunoSEQ multiplex PCR; TCRdb's version includes in-frame clones alone and lacks a portion of them. The sample shows 130,000 to 150,000 clones, approximately 84% of them seen only once. The sequenced material came from PBMCs or T cells enriched from blood (not recorded which). These receptors were taken from a man aged 40-50 years with acute COVID-19.

The chain uses TRBV4-3 and TRBJ2-2, with D unclear. The CDR3 contains 14 residues. CDR1 and CDR2 from the germline V gene are LGHNA and YSLEER. V was clipped by 9 bases and J by 2 bases, with 13 bases between them. This CDR3 reads CASNKHPNTGELFF. CDR3 in DNA: TGCGCCAGTAACAAACACCCTAACACCGGGGAGCTGTTTTTT.

The genes are TRBV7-9 and TRBJ2-1, with D perhaps TRBD1 (6 bases). CDR3 size: 15 residues. Trimming took 2 bases from V and 5 from J, leaving 13 bases between them. CDR1 is SEHNR and CDR2 is FQNEAQ in the germline V gene (reference sequence). CDR3 loop: CASSLSQGTHNEQFF. The CDR3 coding sequence is TGTGCCAGCAGCTTATCACAGGGAACCCACAATGAGCAGTTCTTC.

The chain couples TRBV9 to TRBJ2-1, with 11 bases fitting TRBD2. The germline V gene has CDR1 SGDLS and CDR2 YYNGEE. The CDR3 runs 16 residues. Germline trimming cut 0 bases from V and 4 bases from J; bases unmatched to any gene: 3. The CDR3 protein is CASSVGTSGFYNEQFF. As DNA, the CDR3 is TGTGCCAGCAGCGTAGGGACTAGCGGGTTTTACAATGAGCAGTTCTTC.

The rearrangement joins TRBV5-4 to TRBJ2-1; 9 bases are shared with TRBD2. Trimming at V came to 1 base and at J to 5 bases, leaving 7 bases not matched to a gene. Germline CDR1 SGHNT, CDR2 YYREEE (reference sequence). This CDR3 is 16 amino acids long. This chain's CDR3 is CASSLRGGGANNEQFF. Written as DNA, the CDR3 is TGTGCCAGCAGCTTGCGGGGCGGGGGGGCAAACAATGAGCAGTTCTTC.

In this sample, this clone turned up many times. The chain uses TRBV7-8 and TRBJ2-7; 9 bases match TRBD2. V dropped 1 base and J dropped 2; count of bases not matched to a gene: 9. In germline, CDR1 is SGHVS, CDR2 FQNEAQ. CDR3 length equals 17 residues. CDR3 nucleotides: TGTGCCAGCAGCTTAGAGTCTCATAGCGGGGGAACCTACGAGCAGTACTTC. Protein product: CASSLESHSGGTYEQYF.

This clone was counted a few times. V is TRBV7-8 and J is TRBJ2-7; TRBD1 agrees at 8 bases. CDR3 length equals 14 residues. CDR1 and CDR2 from the germline V gene are SGHVS and FQNEAQ. J was trimmed by 2 bases and V by 5 bases; bases with no gene match: 5. The CDR3 loop reads CASSPTGDPYEQYF. The CDR3 DNA sequence: TGTGCCAGCAGCCCGACAGGGGACCCCTACGAGCAGTACTTC.

The gene calls are TRBV14 and TRBJ2-5; TRBD2 matches at 7 bases. The germline V gene encodes CDR1 SGHDN and CDR2 FVKESK. V was pared by 6 bases and J by 5 bases, with 9 bases of the junction left unmatched. The CDR3 is 14 amino acids. Here the CDR3 reads CASRIHGGSETQYF. CDR3 in DNA: TGTGCCAGCAGAATACACGGGGGGTCGGAGACCCAGTACTTC.

About this clone itself: Other DNA sequences in the same sample also yield this CDR3. This chain joins TRBV9 and TRBJ2-3, with 10 bases identical to TRBD1. Germline V gene lookup returns CDR1 SGDLS and CDR2 YYNGEE. V was clipped by 2 bases and J by 1 base; unmatched bases: 1. The CDR3 runs to 15 residues. Here the CDR3 reads CASSVGQGGTDTQYF. The CDR3 nucleotides read TGTGCCAGCAGCGTCGGACAGGGGGGCACAGATACGCAGTATTTT. Supplemented by reference TRBV9 and TRBJ2-3, the full variable domain reads DSGVTQTPKHLITATGQRVTLRCSPRSGDLSVYWYQQSLDQGLQFLIQYYNGEERAKGNILERFSAQQFPDLHSELNLSSLELGDSALYFCASSVGQGGTDTQYFGPGTRLTVL.

The CDR3 loop reads CASRQNSGQETQYF. CDR3 DNA: TGTGCCAGCAGACAAAATAGCGGGCAAGAGACCCAGTACTTC. The V gene is TRBV7-2, the J gene TRBJ2-5; 7 nucleotides align to TRBD2. The CDR3 has 14 amino acids. The germline CDR1 and CDR2 sequences are SGHTA and FQGNSA. Germline trimming cut 6 bases from V and 2 bases from J; bases unmatched to any gene: 6.

The CDR3 DNA reads as TGTGCCAGCAGTTTAATGGGGACAGGAGACATCTATGGCTACACCTTC. Translation: CASSLMGTGDIYGYTF. V usage is TRBV28 and J usage is TRBJ1-2; 8 bases are shared with TRBD1. Germline V gene data show CDR1 as MDHEN and CDR2 as SYDVKM. J was trimmed by 4 bases and V by 2 bases; bases with no gene match: 9. The CDR3 runs 16 residues.

The chain joins TRBV7-2 to TRBJ1-6, with D uncertain. CDR1 and CDR2 (germline): SGHTA, FQGNSA. This CDR3 region has 15 residues. The V end lost 3 bases, the J end lost 7 bases, and 13 bases lay between the germline ends. CDR3 bases: TGTGCCAGCAGCTTTGGTCAAGGCGGGAATTCACCCCTCCACTTT. It translates to CASSFGQGGNSPLHF.

This sequence joins TRBV10-1 and TRBJ1-2, with 9 nucleotides matching TRBD1. The germline V gene encodes CDR1 WNHNN and CDR2 SYGVQD (reference sequence). The CDR3 contains 15 residues. V lost 2 bases and J lost 9; bases outside the gene matches: 10. CDR3 in amino acids: CASSEPGQGFDSYTF. The CDR3 bases are TGCGCCAGCAGTGAGCCGGGACAGGGATTCGACAGCTACACCTTC.

CDR3 in amino acids: CASSSLRGAQETQYF. CDR3 DNA: TGTGCCAGCAGCTCCCTCCGGGGGGCCCAAGAGACCCAGTACTTC. The rearrangement joins TRBV11-2 to TRBJ2-5, with a possible D match to TRBD2 (7 bases). Between the trimmed V and J ends, which lost 4 bases and 1 base, there was a span of 13 bases. CDR3 length: 15 amino acids. Per germline, CDR1 SGHAT and CDR2 FQNNGV.

This chain uses TRBV24-1 with TRBJ1-2; D is perhaps TRBD1 (6 bases). This CDR3 spans 14 amino acids. V dropped 5 bases and J dropped 4 bases, with 13 bases sitting between them. The germline gives CDR1 KGHDR, CDR2 SFDVKD. CDR3 DNA sequence: TGTGCCACCAGTGGGAAAGGACAGCCCTATGGCTACACCTTC. Protein: CATSGKGQPYGYTF.

The chain combines TRBV20-1 with TRBJ1-5, with 8 positions matching TRBD1. The junction had 5 bases not matched to a gene; V was cut back by 3 bases and J by 7 bases. Germline V gene data show CDR1 as DFQATT and CDR2 as SNEGSKA (reference sequence). This CDR3 spans 13 amino acids. The CDR3 coding sequence is TGCAGTGCTAGTCTCAGGGGGCAACAGCCCCAGCATTTT. It translates to CSASLRGQQPQHF.

CDR3 in DNA: TGTGCCAGCAGCGTCGAGGCGCTCACAGATACGCAGTATTTT. It encodes CASSVEALTDTQYF. J is TRBJ2-3 and V is TRBV9; D is ambiguous. Germline V gives CDR1 SGDLS, CDR2 YYNGEE. Trimming took off 2 bases at V and 2 bases at J, with 9 bases between the two ends. CDR3 length equals 14 residues.

This chain connects TRBV12-3 or TRBV12-4 to TRBJ2-2; TRBD1 matches at 10 bases. CDR3 size: 13 residues. With 6 bases clipped from V and 7 bases from J, the junction kept 2 bases outside the gene matches. In DNA, the CDR3 is TGTGCCAGCAGCGGGACAGGGGACGGGGAGCTGTTTTTT. It codes for CASSGTGDGELFF.